Listed here are 17 T cell receptor beta chains from one sample, sequenced in a study of T-cell memory formation after mild COVID-19. TCRdb reprocessed the 5' RACE reads with MiXCR, giving one entry per CDR3 protein. This sample has around 410,000 distinct CDR3 sequences, with 23% found just once. What was sequenced was PBMCs or a T cell subset sorted from them (not recorded which). These receptors were collected from an adult woman who had mild COVID-19 (a few samples of this study predate the infection). Cell type and time point are not known.

The chain combines TRBV15 with TRBJ2-3; D gene ambiguous. In germline, CDR1 is LNHNV, CDR2 YYDKDF (reference sequence). V lost 0 bases to trimming and J lost 0 bases, with 13 bases between them. The CDR3 sequence is 17 residues long. The CDR3 DNA is TGTGCCACCAGCAGAGATCCAGCGTCGTTGAGCACAGATACGCAGTATTTT. Protein sequence: CATSRDPASLSTDTQYF. The full variable domain, in which reference TRBV15 and TRBJ2-3 provide the parts outside the CDR3, is DAMVIQNPRYQVTQFGKPVTLSCSQTLNHNVMYWYQQKSSQAPKLLFHYYDKDFNNEADTPDNFQSRRPNTSFCFLDIRSPGLGDTAMYLCATSRDPASLSTDTQYFGPGTRLTVL.

In its sample, this clonotype was seen a few times. The chain couples TRBV12-3 or TRBV12-4 to TRBJ2-1, with D unresolved. Trimming shortened V by 5 bases and J by 10 bases, and 9 bases separated the two germline ends. The CDR3 sequence is 11 residues long. The CDR3 DNA reads as TGTGCCAGCAGTCGCACCTCCGAGCAGTTCTTC. Its translation is CASSRTSEQFF.

This clonotype was recorded a few times. The chain joins TRBV5-1 to TRBJ2-3; 10 nucleotides align to TRBD1. CDR3 length: 16 residues. Germline V gene lookup returns CDR1 SGHRS and CDR2 YFSETQ. Trimming removed 3 bases from V and 4 bases from J; junction bases left unmatched: 8. The CDR3 region has the DNA TGCGCCAGCAGCTCTGGGGGACAGGGGTTTGCAGATACGCAGTATTTT. Protein product: CASSSGGQGFADTQYF.

This clonotype was observed a few times. The gene calls are TRBV7-9 and TRBJ2-2, with 10 bases that match TRBD1. This CDR3 has 15 amino acids. Germline CDR1 is SEHNR and CDR2 is FQNEAQ (reference sequence). Trimming cost V 5 bases and J 5 bases; bases outside gene matches: 5. CDR3 protein: CASSAGQGRTGELFF. CDR3 sequence (DNA): TGTGCCAGCAGCGCGGGACAGGGGCGGACCGGGGAGCTGTTTTTT. Full variable domain (remainder filled in from reference TRBV7-9 and TRBJ2-2): DTGVSQNPRHKITKRGQNVTFRCDPISEHNRLYWYRQTLGQGPEFLTYFQNEAQLEKSRLLSDRFSAERPKGSFSTLEIQRTEQGDSAMYLCASSAGQGRTGELFFGEGSRLTVL.

Many counts were recorded for this clonotype. The chain employs TRBV12-3 or TRBV12-4 and TRBJ2-5, with 9 bases that match TRBD1. The CDR3 spans 14 residues. The V segment lost 5 bases and the J segment 0 bases; nucleotides outside the gene matches: 1. DNA for the CDR3: TGTGCCAGCAGTGGGACAGGGCACCAAGAGACCCAGTACTTC. It translates to CASSGTGHQETQYF.

The CDR3 protein is CASSPGTGGAETQYF. The CDR3 DNA reads as TGTGCCAGCAGCCCCGGGACAGGGGGCGCCGAGACCCAGTACTTC. The chain combines TRBV3-1 with TRBJ2-5; TRBD1 agrees at 12 bases. The CDR3 is 15 amino acids. V was pared by 4 bases and J by 5 bases, with 5 bases of the junction left unmatched. Germline V gene sequence: CDR1 LGHDT, CDR2 YNNKEL (reference sequence).

This clonotype was detected only a few times. This chain connects TRBV3-1 to TRBJ2-3; D gene ambiguous. The CDR3 consists of 13 residues. Trimming removed 4 bases at V and 6 bases at J, with 11 bases between. CDR1 is LGHDT, CDR2 YNNKEL, per germline (reference sequence). CDR3 bases: TGTGCCAGCAGCCGACTTAGTACGGATACGCAGTATTTT. Translated, it gives CASSRLSTDTQYF.

This clonotype was recorded a few times. The V gene is TRBV19, the J gene TRBJ1-1; the D is unclear. The CDR3 contains 13 residues. V gave up 4 bases and J gave up 1 base, with 7 bases separating them. Germline V CDR1 and CDR2: LNHDA, SQIVND (reference sequence). The CDR3 coding sequence is TGTGCCAGTAGTACGGCAAGGAACACTGAAGCTTTCTTT. Translated, it gives CASSTARNTEAFF.

The V call is TRBV6-6, the J call TRBJ2-7; TRBD2 matches at 13 bases. The junction had 14 bases not matched to a gene; V was cut back by 5 bases and J by 4 bases. Germline V gene lookup returns CDR1 MNHNY and CDR2 SVGAGI (reference sequence). The CDR3 runs 18 residues. The CDR3 sequence: CASSPTGLAGEGWYEQYF. The CDR3 region has the DNA TGTGCCAGCAGTCCCACCGGACTAGCGGGAGAGGGGTGGTACGAGCAGTACTTC.

This clonotype was observed a few times. CDR3 amino acids: CAWTRFNTGELFF. In DNA, the CDR3 is TGTGCCTGGACCAGGTTTAACACCGGGGAGCTGTTTTTT. The genes are TRBV30 and TRBJ2-2; no clear D. The germline gives CDR1 GTSNPN, CDR2 SVGIG (reference sequence). The V end was cut by 4 bases, the J end by 2 bases, with 8 bases between. This CDR3 is 13 amino acids long.

This clonotype came up a few times. The chain is built from TRBV24-1 and TRBJ2-7, with D possibly TRBD1 on 5 matching bases. Germline lookup yields CDR1 KGHDR and CDR2 SFDVKD. The length of the CDR3 is 13 residues. The ends were cut back, 1 base at V and 4 bases at J, with 7 bases in the middle. CDR3 DNA: TGTGCCACCAGTGATTTTGCAGGGTACGAGCAGTACTTC. Protein: CATSDFAGYEQYF.

This clonotype was observed a few times. In DNA, the CDR3 is TGTGCCAGCAGCCGTGGACTCGGCGAGCAGTACTTC. It encodes CASSRGLGEQYF. V gene TRBV7-9 combines with J gene TRBJ2-7; D perhaps matches TRBD2 (5 bases). Per the germline V gene, CDR1 is SEHNR and CDR2 is FQNEAQ (reference sequence). V was clipped by 5 bases and J by 6 bases, with 11 bases between them. This CDR3 has 12 amino acids.

The rearrangement links TRBV4-1 to TRBJ2-5; D is possibly TRBD1 (5 bases). Germline CDR1 reads MGHRA; CDR2 reads YSYEKL. This CDR3 comprises 15 residues. V was clipped by 1 base and J by 5 bases, with 14 bases between them. The CDR3 coding sequence is TGCGCCAGCAGCCAAGCCCCAGCAGGGAAGGAGACCCAGTACTTC. Translating gives CASSQAPAGKETQYF.

This clonotype was seen more than once but under ten times. This rearrangement joins TRBV4-1 to TRBJ2-7, with a tentative D call TRBD2 (6 bases). Germline V lookup: CDR1 MGHRA, CDR2 YSYEKL. Trimming stripped 4 bases from V and 3 bases from J, with 19 bases between. The CDR3 loop spans 16 amino acids. CDR3 sequence reads: CASSLAGGVWGYEQYF. CDR3 sequence (DNA): TGCGCCAGCAGCCTAGCCGGAGGGGTGTGGGGCTACGAGCAGTACTTC.

This clonotype was recorded a few times. V is TRBV6-2 or TRBV6-3 and J is TRBJ1-1, with 8 bases lining up with TRBD1. Per the germline V gene, CDR1 is MNHEY and CDR2 is SVGEGT. This CDR3 is built from 13 residues. V was clipped by 6 bases and J by 7 bases; unmatched bases: 7. CDR3 in amino acids: CASSRNRGDEAFF. The CDR3 nucleotides are TGTGCCAGCAGCCGCAACAGGGGGGATGAAGCTTTCTTT.

This clonotype occurred a few times. The chain joins TRBV20-1 to TRBJ1-5, with D perhaps TRBD1 (5 bases). Germline V gene data show CDR1 as DFQATT and CDR2 as SNEGSKA (reference sequence). The CDR3 length is 16 residues. Trimming stripped 5 bases from V and 0 bases from J, with 17 bases between. This CDR3 is CSARPGDFYSNQPQHF. The CDR3 DNA reads as TGCAGTGCTCGCCCGGGGGATTTCTATAGCAATCAGCCCCAGCATTTT.

The CDR3 protein is CASSLGGTGVETQYF. The CDR3 bases are TGTGCCAGCAGCTTAGGCGGGACAGGGGTAGAGACCCAGTACTTC. This chain joins TRBV7-2 and TRBJ2-5; the match to TRBD1 covers 10 bases. From germline, CDR1 is SGHTA and CDR2 FQGNSA. The CDR3 covers 15 residues. The ends lost 1 base at V and 4 bases at J; junction bases unmatched: 3.